This TCR beta chain came from a study of naive and memory T cell subsets. Notes on the study in general: The power law exponent of TCR abundance differed between naive and memory cells.

Both TRBC1 and TRBC2 were covered by a beta constant-region primer of two equimolar oligonucleotides. TCRdb processed the UMI-ligation and nested PCR reads anew with MiXCR; each CDR3 protein has one entry. The sample records around 40,000 distinct CDR3 sequences, roughly 14% being singletons. This clonotype was observed a handful of times. Antigen specificity is unknown. The junction had 3 bases not matched to a gene; V was cut back by 2 bases and J by 3 bases. Germline V gives CDR1 SGDLS, CDR2 YYNGEE. This CDR3 region has 16 residues. This receptor was taken from a human donor in good health. The chain couples TRBV9 to TRBJ2-1; TRBD2 matches 12 bases. The sequencing sample was made of effector memory CD4+ T cells from blood. The subset denotes: effector memory, CD45RA- CD27-. CDR3 DNA sequence: TGTGCCAGCAGCGTGACTAGCGGGAGAGGCTACAATGAGCAGTTCTTC. Its protein product is CASSVTSGRGYNEQFF.